The rows below give T cell receptor beta chains drawn from one sample of a study of cytomegalovirus exposure and HLA in healthy donors. Clones were sequenced by immunoSEQ multiplex PCR, and TCRdb holds only the in-frame ones, with some missing. Of 150,000 to 180,000 clones detected, about four fifths appear once; the ten largest clones hold 2.8%. The material sequenced was PBMCs. These receptors all stem from a young man in good health and CMV-seronegative. The CDR3 runs from the conserved cysteine through the conserved F or W. D genes are given only for firm matches. Only part of the rows carry a size: once, few, many, or a class if the clone is expanded.

TRBD2	.	TRBV7-6	TRBJ2-5	TGTGCCAGCACCACTAGCGGGGGGGCAGAGACCCAGTACTTC	CASTTSGGAETQYF
.	.	TRBV5-6	TRBJ2-7	TGTGCCAGCAGCTTTCTTTCAGGGGACTCCTACGAGCAGTACTTC	CASSFLSGDSYEQYF
.	.	TRBV5-5	TRBJ1-1	TGTGCCAGCAGCTTAAGGGGTCTGAACACTGAAGCTTTCTTT	CASSLRGLNTEAFF
TRBD1	few	TRBV19	TRBJ1-2	TGTGCCAGTAGTATATGGGGTCGAGGGGGCGGAGGCCATGGCTACACCTTC	CASSIWGRGGGGHGYTF
.	.	TRBV11-2	TRBJ2-6	TGTGCCAGCAGCTTAGCGGGCCCTGGGGCCAACGGCCTGACTTTC	CASSLAGPGANGLTF
.	.	TRBV4-1	TRBJ1-5	TGCGCCAGCCCCACCACGGCAGGTCAATATAGCAATCAGCCCCAGCATTTT	CASPTTAGQYSNQPQHF
.	.	TRBV7-2	TRBJ1-5	TGTGCCAGCAGCTCAGGTATCGATCAGCCCCAGCATTTT	CASSSGIDQPQHF
.	few	TRBV5-4	TRBJ1-2	TGTGCCAGCAGCTGGCCCGGGGCTAACTATGGCTACACCTTC	CASSWPGANYGYTF
TRBD1	.	TRBV18	TRBJ1-2	TGTGCCAGCTCAGCCCCGGACAGGGACTATGGCTACACCTTC	CASSAPDRDYGYTF
.	.	TRBV11-2	TRBJ1-2	TGTGCCAGCAGCTTAGTAGGCAGGGTCAGGGCCTATGGCTACACCTTC	CASSLVGRVRAYGYTF
.	few	TRBV11-2	TRBJ2-3	TGTGCCAGCAGCTTACAGTTCACAGATACGCAGTATTTT	CASSLQFTDTQYF
.	.	TRBV10-3	TRBJ1-5	TGTGCCATCAGTGAGTCACCAGGGGCTCAGCCCCAGCATTTT	CAISESPGAQPQHF
TRBD2	.	TRBV6-1	TRBJ2-1	TGTGCCAGCAGTGAGGCAGCGGGGCTCTCCTACAATGAGCAGTTCTTC	CASSEAAGLSYNEQFF
.	few	TRBV18	TRBJ2-6	TGTGCCAGCTCAAGGGCAGGGGTGACCTCTGGGGCCAACGGCCTGACTTTC	CASSRAGVTSGANGLTF
TRBD1	few	TRBV5-4	TRBJ1-3	TGTGCCAGCAGCTTGGGCGGGACAGGATCCTTCTCTGGAAACACCATATATTTT	CASSLGGTGSFSGNTIYF
TRBD1	.	TRBV7-3	TRBJ1-4	TGTGCCAGCAGCGAGGGGACAGCCTCAACTAATGAAAAACTGTTTTTT	CASSEGTASTNEKLFF